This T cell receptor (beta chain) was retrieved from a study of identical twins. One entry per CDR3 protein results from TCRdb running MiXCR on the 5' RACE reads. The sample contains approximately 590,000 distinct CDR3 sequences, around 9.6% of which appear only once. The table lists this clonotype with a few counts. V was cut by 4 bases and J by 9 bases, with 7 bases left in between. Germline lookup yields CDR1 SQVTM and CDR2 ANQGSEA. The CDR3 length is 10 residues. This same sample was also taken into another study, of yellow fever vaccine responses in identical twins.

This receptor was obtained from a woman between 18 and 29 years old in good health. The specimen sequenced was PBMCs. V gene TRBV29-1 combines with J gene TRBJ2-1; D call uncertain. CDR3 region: CSVGAFEQFF. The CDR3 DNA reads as TGCAGCGTTGGGGCGTTTGAGCAGTTCTTC.